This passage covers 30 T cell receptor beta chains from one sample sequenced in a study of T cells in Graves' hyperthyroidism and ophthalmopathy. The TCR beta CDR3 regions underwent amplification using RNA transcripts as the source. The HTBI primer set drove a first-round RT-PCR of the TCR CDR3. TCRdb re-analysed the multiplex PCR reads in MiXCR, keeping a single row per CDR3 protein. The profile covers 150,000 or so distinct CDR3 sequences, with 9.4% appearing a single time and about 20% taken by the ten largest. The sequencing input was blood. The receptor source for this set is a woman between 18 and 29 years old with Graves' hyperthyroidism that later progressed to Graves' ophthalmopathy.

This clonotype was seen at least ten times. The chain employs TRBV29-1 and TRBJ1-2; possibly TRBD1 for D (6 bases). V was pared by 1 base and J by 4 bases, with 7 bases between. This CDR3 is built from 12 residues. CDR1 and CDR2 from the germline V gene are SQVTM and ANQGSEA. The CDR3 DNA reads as TGCAGCGTTGAAGGGACAGTCTATGGCTACACCTTC. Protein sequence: CSVEGTVYGYTF.

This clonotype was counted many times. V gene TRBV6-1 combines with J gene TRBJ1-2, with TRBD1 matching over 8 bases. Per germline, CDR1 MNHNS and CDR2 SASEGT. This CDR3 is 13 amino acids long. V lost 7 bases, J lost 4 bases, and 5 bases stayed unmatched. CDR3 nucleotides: TGTGCCAGCATTCAGGGGGCCATCTATGGCTACACCTTC. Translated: CASIQGAIYGYTF.

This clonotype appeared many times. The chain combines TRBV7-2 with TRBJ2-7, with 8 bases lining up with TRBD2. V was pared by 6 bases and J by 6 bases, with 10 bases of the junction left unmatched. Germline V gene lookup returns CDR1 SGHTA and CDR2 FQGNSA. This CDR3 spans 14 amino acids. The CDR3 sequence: CASSTGTRSLEQYF. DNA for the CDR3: TGTGCCAGCAGTACCGGGACTAGGTCCCTCGAGCAGTACTTC.

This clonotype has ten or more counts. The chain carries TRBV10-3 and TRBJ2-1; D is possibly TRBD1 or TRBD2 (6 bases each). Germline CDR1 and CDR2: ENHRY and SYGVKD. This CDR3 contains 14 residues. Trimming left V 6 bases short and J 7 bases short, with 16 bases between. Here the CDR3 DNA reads TGTGCCATCAGGGGGGGCGGTCATCTAAATGAGCAGTTCTTC. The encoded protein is CAIRGGGHLNEQFF.

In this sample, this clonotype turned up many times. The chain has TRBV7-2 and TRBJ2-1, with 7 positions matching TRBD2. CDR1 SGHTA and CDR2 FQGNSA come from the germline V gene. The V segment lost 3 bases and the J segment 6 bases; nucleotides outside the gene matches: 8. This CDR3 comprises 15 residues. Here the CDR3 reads CASSLPGTTLNEQFF. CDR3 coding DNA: TGTGCCAGCAGCTTGCCTGGGACTACCCTCAATGAGCAGTTCTTC. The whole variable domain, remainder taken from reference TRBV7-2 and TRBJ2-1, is GAGVSQSPSNKVTEKGKDVELRCDPISGHTALYWYRQSLGQGLEFLIYFQGNSAPDKSGLPSDRFSAERTGGSVSTLTIQRTQQEDSAVYLCASSLPGTTLNEQFFGPGTRLTVL.

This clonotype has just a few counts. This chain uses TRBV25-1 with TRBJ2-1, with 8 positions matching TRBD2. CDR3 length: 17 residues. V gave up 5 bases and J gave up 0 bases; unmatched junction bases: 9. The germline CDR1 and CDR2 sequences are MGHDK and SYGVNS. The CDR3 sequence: CASSFGGRYPSYNEQFF. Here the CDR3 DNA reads TGTGCCAGCAGTTTCGGCGGGAGGTACCCCTCCTACAATGAGCAGTTCTTC.

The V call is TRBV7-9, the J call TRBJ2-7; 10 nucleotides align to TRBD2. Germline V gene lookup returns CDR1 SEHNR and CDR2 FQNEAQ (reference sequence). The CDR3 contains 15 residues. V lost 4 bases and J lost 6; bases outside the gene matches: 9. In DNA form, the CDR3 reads TGTGCCAGCAGCTCTTCACTAGCGGGATCGAGCGAGCAGTACTTC. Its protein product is CASSSSLAGSSEQYF. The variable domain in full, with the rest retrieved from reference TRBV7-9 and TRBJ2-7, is DTGVSQNPRHKITKRGQNVTFRCDPISEHNRLYWYRQTLGQGPEFLTYFQNEAQLEKSRLLSDRFSAERPKGSFSTLEIQRTEQGDSAMYLCASSSSLAGSSEQYFGPGTRLTVT.

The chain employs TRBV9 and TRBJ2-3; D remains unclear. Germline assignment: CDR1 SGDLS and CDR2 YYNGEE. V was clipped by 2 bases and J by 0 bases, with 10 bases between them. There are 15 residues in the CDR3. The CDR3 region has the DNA TGTGCCAGCAGCGTCACCGGGTCTAGCACAGATACGCAGTATTTT. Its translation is CASSVTGSSTDTQYF.

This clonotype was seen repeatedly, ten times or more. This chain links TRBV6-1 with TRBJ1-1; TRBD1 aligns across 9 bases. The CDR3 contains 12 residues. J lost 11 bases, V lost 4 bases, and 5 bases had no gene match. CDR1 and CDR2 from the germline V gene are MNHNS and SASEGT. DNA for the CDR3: TGTGCCAGCAGTGGATGGACAGGGGTGGCTTTCTTT. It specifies CASSGWTGVAFF.

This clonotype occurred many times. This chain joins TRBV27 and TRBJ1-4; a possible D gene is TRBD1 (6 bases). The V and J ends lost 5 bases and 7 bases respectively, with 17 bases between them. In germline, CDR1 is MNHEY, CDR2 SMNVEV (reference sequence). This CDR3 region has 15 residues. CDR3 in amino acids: CASSPLQGFGEKLFF. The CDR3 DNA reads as TGTGCCAGCAGTCCATTACAGGGATTCGGTGAAAAACTGTTTTTT.

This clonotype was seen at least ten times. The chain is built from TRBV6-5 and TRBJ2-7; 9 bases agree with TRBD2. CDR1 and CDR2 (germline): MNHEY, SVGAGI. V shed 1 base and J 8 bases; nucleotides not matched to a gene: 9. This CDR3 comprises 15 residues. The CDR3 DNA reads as TGTGCCAGCAGTTACTACCGACTAGCGGATATGAAGCAGTACTTC. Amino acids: CASSYYRLADMKQYF.

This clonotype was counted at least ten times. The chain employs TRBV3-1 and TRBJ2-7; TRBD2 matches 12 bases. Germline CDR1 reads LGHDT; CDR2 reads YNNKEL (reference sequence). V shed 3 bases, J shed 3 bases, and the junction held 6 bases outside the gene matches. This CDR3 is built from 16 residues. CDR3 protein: CASSQATSGGNYEQYF. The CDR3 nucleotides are TGTGCCAGCAGCCAGGCGACTAGCGGGGGCAACTACGAGCAGTACTTC.

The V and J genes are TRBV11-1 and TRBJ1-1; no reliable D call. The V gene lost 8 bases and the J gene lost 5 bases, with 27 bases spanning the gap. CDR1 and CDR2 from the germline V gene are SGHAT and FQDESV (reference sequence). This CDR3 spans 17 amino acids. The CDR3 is CASASYPYLRDGTEAFF. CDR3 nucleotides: TGTGCCAGCGCATCATATCCCTACCTAAGGGATGGGACTGAAGCTTTCTTT.

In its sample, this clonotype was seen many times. The DNA of the CDR3 is TGCAGTGCTAGAATTTCGCGGCTTTCTAGCACAGATACGCAGTATTTT. Translated, it gives CSARISRLSSTDTQYF. The gene calls are TRBV20-1 and TRBJ2-3; no clear D. This CDR3 contains 16 residues. V dropped 2 bases and J dropped 0 bases, with 15 bases sitting between them. From germline, CDR1 is DFQATT and CDR2 SNEGSKA (reference sequence).

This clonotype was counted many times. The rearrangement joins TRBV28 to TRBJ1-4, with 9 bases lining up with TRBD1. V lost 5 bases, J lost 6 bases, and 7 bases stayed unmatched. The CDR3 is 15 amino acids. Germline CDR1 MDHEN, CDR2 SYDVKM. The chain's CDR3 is CASSPPGQGYEKLFF. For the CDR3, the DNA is TGTGCCAGCAGTCCTCCGGGACAGGGTTATGAAAAACTGTTTTTT. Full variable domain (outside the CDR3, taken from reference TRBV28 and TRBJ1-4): DVKVTQSSRYLVKRTGEKVFLECVQDMDHENMFWYRQDPGLGLRLIYFSYDVKMKEKGDIPEGYSVSREKKERFSLILESASTNQTSMYLCASSPPGQGYEKLFFGSGTQLSVL.

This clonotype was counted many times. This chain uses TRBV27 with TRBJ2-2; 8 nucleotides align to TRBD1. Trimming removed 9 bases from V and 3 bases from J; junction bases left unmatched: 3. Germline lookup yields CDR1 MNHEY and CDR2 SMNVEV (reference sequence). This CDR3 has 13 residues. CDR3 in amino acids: CASKTGDTGELFF. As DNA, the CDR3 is TGTGCCAGTAAGACAGGGGACACCGGGGAGCTGTTTTTT.

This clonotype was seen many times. The CDR3 DNA reads TGTGCCTGGGCCCTCACACCTAACACTGAAGCTTTCTTT. Translated, it gives CAWALTPNTEAFF. The J gene is TRBJ1-1, the V gene TRBV30; D not resolved. The CDR3 length is 13 residues. The germline V gene encodes CDR1 GTSNPN and CDR2 SVGIG (reference sequence). Trimming cost V 5 bases and J 2 bases, with 12 bases left between them.

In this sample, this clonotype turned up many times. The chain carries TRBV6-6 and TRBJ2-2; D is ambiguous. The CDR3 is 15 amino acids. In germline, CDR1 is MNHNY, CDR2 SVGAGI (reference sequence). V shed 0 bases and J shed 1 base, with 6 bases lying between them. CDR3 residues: CASSYSSGNTGELFF. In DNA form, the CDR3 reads TGTGCCAGCAGTTACTCCTCAGGGAACACCGGGGAGCTGTTTTTT.

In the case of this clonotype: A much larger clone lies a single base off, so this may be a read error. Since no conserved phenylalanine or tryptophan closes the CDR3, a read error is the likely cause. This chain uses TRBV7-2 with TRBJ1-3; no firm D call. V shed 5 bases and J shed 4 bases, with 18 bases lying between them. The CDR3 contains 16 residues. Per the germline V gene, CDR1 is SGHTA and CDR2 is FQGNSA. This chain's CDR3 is CASSPRPLSSGNTIYL. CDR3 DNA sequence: TGTGCCAGCAGCCCCCGGCCCCTTAGTTCGGGAAACACCATATATCTT.

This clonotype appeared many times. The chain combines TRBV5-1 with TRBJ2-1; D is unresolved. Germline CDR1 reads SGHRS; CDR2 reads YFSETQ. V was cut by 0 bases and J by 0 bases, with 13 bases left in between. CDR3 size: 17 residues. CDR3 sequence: CASSLGEQRYSYNEQFF. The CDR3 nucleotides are TGCGCCAGCAGCTTGGGCGAACAGCGTTACTCCTACAATGAGCAGTTCTTC.

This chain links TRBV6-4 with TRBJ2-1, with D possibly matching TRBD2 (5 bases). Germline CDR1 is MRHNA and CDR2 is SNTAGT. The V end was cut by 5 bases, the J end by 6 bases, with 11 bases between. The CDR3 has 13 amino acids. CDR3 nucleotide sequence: TGTGCCAGCAGTCAGACTACAATCAATGAGCAGTTCTTC. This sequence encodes CASSQTTINEQFF.

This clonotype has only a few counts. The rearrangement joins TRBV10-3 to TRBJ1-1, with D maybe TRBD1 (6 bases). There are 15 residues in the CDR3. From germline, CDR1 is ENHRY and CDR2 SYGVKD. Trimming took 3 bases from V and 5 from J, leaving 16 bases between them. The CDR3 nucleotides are TGTGCCATCAGTGACCCCGGGGGGGCTTGGACTGAAGCTTTCTTT. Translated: CAISDPGGAWTEAFF.

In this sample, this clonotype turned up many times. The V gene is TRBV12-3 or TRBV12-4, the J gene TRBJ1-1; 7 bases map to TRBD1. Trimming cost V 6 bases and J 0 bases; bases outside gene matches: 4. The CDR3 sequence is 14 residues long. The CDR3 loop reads CASSVTGLNTEAFF. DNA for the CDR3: TGTGCCAGCAGCGTGACAGGGCTGAACACTGAAGCTTTCTTT.

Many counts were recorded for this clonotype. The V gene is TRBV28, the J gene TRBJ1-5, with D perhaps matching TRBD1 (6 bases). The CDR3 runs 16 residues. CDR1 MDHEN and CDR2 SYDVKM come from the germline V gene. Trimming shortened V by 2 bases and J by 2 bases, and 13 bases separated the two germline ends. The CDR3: CASSLQGKGRNQPQHF. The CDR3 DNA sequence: TGTGCCAGCAGTTTACAGGGGAAGGGTCGCAATCAGCCCCAGCATTTT.

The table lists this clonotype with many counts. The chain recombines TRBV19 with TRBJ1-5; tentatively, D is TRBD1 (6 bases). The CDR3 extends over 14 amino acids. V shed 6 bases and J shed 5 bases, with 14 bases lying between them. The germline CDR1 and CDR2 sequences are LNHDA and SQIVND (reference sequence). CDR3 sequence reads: CASRRSGEYQPQHF. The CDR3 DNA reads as TGTGCCAGTAGGCGCTCAGGGGAGTATCAGCCCCAGCATTTT.

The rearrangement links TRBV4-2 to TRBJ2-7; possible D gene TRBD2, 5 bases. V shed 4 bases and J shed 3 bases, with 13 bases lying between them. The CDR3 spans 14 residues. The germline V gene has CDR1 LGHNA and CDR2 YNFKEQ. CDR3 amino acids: CASSPGLSVYEQYF. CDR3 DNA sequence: TGTGCCAGCAGCCCTGGACTGAGTGTCTACGAGCAGTACTTC.

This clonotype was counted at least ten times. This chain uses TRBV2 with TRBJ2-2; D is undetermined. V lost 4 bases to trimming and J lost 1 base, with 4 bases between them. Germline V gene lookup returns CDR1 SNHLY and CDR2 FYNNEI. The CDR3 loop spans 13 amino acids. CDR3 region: CASSAQNTGELFF. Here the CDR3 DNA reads TGTGCCAGCAGTGCACAGAACACCGGGGAGCTGTTTTTT.

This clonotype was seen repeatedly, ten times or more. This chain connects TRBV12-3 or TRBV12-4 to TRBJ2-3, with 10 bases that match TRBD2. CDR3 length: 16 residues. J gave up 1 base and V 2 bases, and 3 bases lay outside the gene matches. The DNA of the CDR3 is TGTGCCAGCAGTTTAAATCTAGCGGGAGGCACAGATACGCAGTATTTT. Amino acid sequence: CASSLNLAGGTDTQYF.

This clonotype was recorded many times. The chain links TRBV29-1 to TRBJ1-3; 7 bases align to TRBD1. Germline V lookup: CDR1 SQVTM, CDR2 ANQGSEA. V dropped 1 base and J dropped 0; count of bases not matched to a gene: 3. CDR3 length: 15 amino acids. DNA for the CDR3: TGCAGCGTTGAAGGGGACAGCAGCTCTGGAAACACCATATATTTT. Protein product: CSVEGDSSSGNTIYF.

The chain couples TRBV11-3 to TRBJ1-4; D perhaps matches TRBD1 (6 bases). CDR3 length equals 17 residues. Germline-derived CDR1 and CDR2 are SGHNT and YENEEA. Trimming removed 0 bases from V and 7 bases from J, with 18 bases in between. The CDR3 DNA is TGTGCCAGCAGCTTAGATCTAATGAGGACAGCCTCTGAAAAACTGTTTTTT. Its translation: CASSLDLMRTASEKLFF.